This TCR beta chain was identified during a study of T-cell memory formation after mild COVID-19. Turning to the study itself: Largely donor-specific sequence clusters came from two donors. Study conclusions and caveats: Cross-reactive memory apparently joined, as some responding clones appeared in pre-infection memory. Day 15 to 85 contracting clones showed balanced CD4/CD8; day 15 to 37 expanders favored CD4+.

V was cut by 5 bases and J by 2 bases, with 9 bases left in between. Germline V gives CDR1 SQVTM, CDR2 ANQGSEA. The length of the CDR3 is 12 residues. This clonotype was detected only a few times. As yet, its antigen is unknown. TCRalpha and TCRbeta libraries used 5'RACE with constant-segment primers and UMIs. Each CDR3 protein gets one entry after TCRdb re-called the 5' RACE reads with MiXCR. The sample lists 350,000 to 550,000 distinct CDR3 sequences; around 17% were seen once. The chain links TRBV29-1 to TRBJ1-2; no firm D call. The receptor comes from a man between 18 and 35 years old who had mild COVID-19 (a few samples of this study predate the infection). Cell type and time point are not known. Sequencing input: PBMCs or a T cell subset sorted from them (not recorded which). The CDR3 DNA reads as TGCAGCGTTTTTAGAATGAACTATGGCTACACCTTC. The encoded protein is CSVFRMNYGYTF. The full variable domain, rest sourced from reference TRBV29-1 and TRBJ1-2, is SAVISQKPSRDICQRGTSLTIQCQVDSQVTMMFWYRQQPGQSLTLIATANQGSEATYESGFVIDKFPISRPNLTFSTLTVSNMSPEDSSIYLCSVFRMNYGYTFGSGTRLTVV.